The 22 T cell receptor beta chains in this list originate from one sample, sequenced in a study of radiotherapy plus CTLA-4 blockade in lung cancer. Repertoires were generated with immunoSEQ multiplex PCR, while TCRdb's copy carries only in-frame clones and drops some. This sample carries 58,000 or so clones, approximately 79% of them seen once, and the ten largest clones take roughly 17%. This sample comprised peripheral blood, obtained from a patient treated with radiotherapy plus ipilimumab. These TCRs come from a human donor with non-small cell lung cancer who had a complete response to radiotherapy plus ipilimumab.

The chain couples TRBV19 to TRBJ2-2, with 14 nucleotides matching TRBD2. V lost 9 bases and J lost 2; bases outside the gene matches: 5. CDR1 is LNHDA and CDR2 is SQIVND in the germline V gene (reference sequence). The CDR3 contains 16 residues. This chain's CDR3 is CARRTSGRQNTGELFF. Written as DNA, the CDR3 is TGTGCCAGGCGGACTAGCGGGAGGCAAAACACCGGGGAGCTGTTTTTT.

The rearrangement links TRBV10-3 to TRBJ1-2, with D possibly TRBD1 on 6 matching bases. The CDR3 has 15 amino acids. Germline V gene data show CDR1 as ENHRY and CDR2 as SYGVKD. Trimming left V 0 bases short and J 4 bases short, with 12 bases between. The CDR3 DNA sequence: TGTGCCATCAGTGAGTCGGGGGGGCCTACCTATGGCTACACCTTC. Translation: CAISESGGPTYGYTF.

V is TRBV25-1 and J is TRBJ2-2, with TRBD2 matching over 7 bases. The CDR3 length is 15 residues. Per germline, CDR1 MGHDK and CDR2 SYGVNS. V was clipped by 0 bases and J by 5 bases; unmatched bases: 3. The CDR3 region is CASSEYGGGTGELFF. CDR3 DNA sequence: TGTGCCAGCAGTGAATATGGGGGGGGGACCGGGGAGCTGTTTTTT.

This clone was seen a few times. The J gene is TRBJ1-4, the V gene TRBV14, with TRBD1 matching over 8 bases. This CDR3 has 18 amino acids. With 2 bases clipped from V and 7 bases from J, the junction kept 15 bases outside the gene matches. Germline CDR1 SGHDN, CDR2 FVKESK. The chain's CDR3 is CASSQIRQGIYASEKLFF. The CDR3, as DNA: TGTGCCAGCAGCCAAATAAGACAGGGGATCTACGCGAGTGAAAAACTGTTTTTT. Filled out from reference TRBV14 and TRBJ1-4, the complete variable domain reads EAGVTQFPSHSVIEKGQTVTLRCDPISGHDNLYWYRRVMGKEIKFLLHFVKESKQDESGMPNNRFLAERTGGTYSTLKVQPAELEDSGVYFCASSQIRQGIYASEKLFFGSGTQLSVL.

The genes are TRBV19 and TRBJ1-2; D gene ambiguous. The V end lost 5 bases, the J end lost 4 bases, and 5 bases lay between the germline ends. The germline V gene encodes CDR1 LNHDA and CDR2 SQIVND (reference sequence). The CDR3 runs 11 residues. CDR3 region: CASSLFYGYTF. The CDR3 DNA sequence: TGTGCCAGTAGTCTTTTCTATGGCTACACCTTC.

This clone was detected a few times. The rearrangement links TRBV10-3 to TRBJ1-4; unclear D gene. The ends were cut back, 2 bases at V and 8 bases at J, with 12 bases in the middle. This CDR3 has 14 residues. Germline V CDR1 and CDR2: ENHRY, SYGVKD. In nucleotides, the CDR3 is TGTGCCATCAGTGAGCCTCAACCGGGGGAAAAACTGTTTTTT. Amino acid sequence: CAISEPQPGEKLFF.

The V and J genes are TRBV15 and TRBJ2-1; 10 bases line up with TRBD1. The CDR3 length is 14 residues. Trimming cost V 5 bases and J 5 bases; bases outside gene matches: 3. CDR1 is LNHNV, CDR2 YYDKDF, per germline (reference sequence). CDR3 bases: TGTGCCACCAGCGCCGGGACAGGGGACAATGAGCAGTTCTTC. Translating gives CATSAGTGDNEQFF.

The chain has TRBV5-3 and TRBJ1-4; D is unclear. TRBV5-3 has ORF status, its function being uncertain. The CDR3 is made up of 20 amino acids. V lost 7 bases and J lost 4, with 32 bases in between. CDR3 residues: CARSPYREQLSIKGNEKLFF. CDR3 coding DNA: TGTGCCAGATCCCCTTACCGGGAACAGCTATCAATCAAGGGTAATGAAAAACTGTTTTTT.

The chain links TRBV7-2 to TRBJ2-7; TRBD2 might be the D (5 bases). The CDR3 totals 13 residues. With 0 bases removed from V and 2 bases from J, the gap between germline ends came to 5 bases. From germline, CDR1 is SGHTA and CDR2 FQGNSA. The DNA of the CDR3 is TGTGCCAGCAGCTTAGCGGAGGCCTACGAGCAGTACTTC. Protein sequence: CASSLAEAYEQYF.

The chain joins TRBV9 to TRBJ2-2; possible D gene TRBD2, 5 bases. The V end lost 1 base, the J end lost 4 bases, and 14 bases lay between the germline ends. Germline loops: CDR1 SGDLS, CDR2 YYNGEE. The CDR3 sequence is 16 residues long. CDR3 residues: CASSVSSGLFTGELFF. The CDR3 region has the DNA TGTGCCAGCAGCGTAAGTTCAGGACTGTTCACCGGGGAGCTGTTTTTT.

This clone was seen a few times. The chain employs TRBV7-2 and TRBJ2-2; possibly TRBD1 for D (6 bases). The CDR3 is made up of 13 amino acids. Trimming took 4 bases from V and 7 from J, leaving 10 bases between them. Germline V lookup: CDR1 SGHTA, CDR2 FQGNSA. The CDR3 spells CASSSQGVGELFF. The CDR3 nucleotides are TGTGCCAGCAGCTCACAGGGAGTCGGGGAGCTGTTTTTT.

The genes are TRBV30 and TRBJ1-5; 10 nucleotides line up with TRBD1. V lost 0 bases, J lost 0 bases, and 8 bases stayed unmatched. This CDR3 spans 18 amino acids. Germline CDR1 GTSNPN, CDR2 SVGIG (reference sequence). Here the CDR3 reads CAWSVRGTGVRSNQPQHF. CDR3 bases: TGTGCCTGGAGTGTACGTGGGACAGGGGTGCGTAGCAATCAGCCCCAGCATTTT.

The rearrangement uses TRBV4-1 and TRBJ2-2; D possibly corresponds to TRBD1 (7 bases). The V end lost 4 bases, the J end lost 4 bases, and 13 bases lay between the germline ends. The CDR3 covers 15 residues. CDR1 and CDR2 (germline): MGHRA, YSYEKL. The CDR3 DNA is TGCGCCAGCAGCCCGACAGGGAGGATCACCGGGGAGCTGTTTTTT. As protein: CASSPTGRITGELFF.

This clone occurred once. The chain couples TRBV7-6 to TRBJ1-5, with D possibly being TRBD1 (6 bases). Germline CDR1 SGHVS, CDR2 FNYEAQ. The V gene lost 4 bases and the J gene lost 3 bases, with 10 bases spanning the gap. The CDR3 spans 14 residues. The CDR3: CASSSGTINQPQHF. DNA of the CDR3: TGTGCCAGCAGCTCTGGGACAATCAATCAGCCCCAGCATTTT.

The chain carries TRBV19 and TRBJ1-2; D gene unclear. This CDR3 spans 15 amino acids. V lost 1 base and J 8 bases, leaving 17 bases between the germline ends. Germline V CDR1 and CDR2: LNHDA, SQIVND (reference sequence). CDR3 region: CASSIGGGGSRGYTF. The CDR3 bases are TGTGCCAGTAGTATAGGCGGCGGAGGTTCTAGGGGCTACACCTTC. The variable domain in full, with the rest retrieved from reference TRBV19 and TRBJ1-2, is DGGITQSPKYLFRKEGQNVTLSCEQNLNHDAMYWYRQDPGQGLRLIYYSQIVNDFQKGDIAEGYSVSREKKESFPLTVTSAQKNPTAFYLCASSIGGGGSRGYTFGSGTRLTVV.

By share of the sample, this clone is medium-sized (0.01 to 0.1%). The V and J genes are TRBV10-3 and TRBJ2-1; 7 bases line up with TRBD1. J gave up 7 bases and V 4 bases, and 10 bases lay outside the gene matches. The CDR3 has 15 amino acids. Germline V lookup: CDR1 ENHRY, CDR2 SYGVKD. This CDR3 reads CAISVYGTAENEQFF. In nucleotides, the CDR3 is TGTGCCATCAGTGTATACGGGACAGCAGAAAATGAGCAGTTCTTC.

The table lists this clone with a few counts. The chain carries TRBV20-1 and TRBJ1-4; D gene uncertain. This CDR3 spans 11 amino acids. Trimming removed 8 bases from V and 0 bases from J, with 4 bases in between. CDR1 and CDR2 (germline): DFQATT, SNEGSKA (reference sequence). CDR3 in amino acids: CSPSTNEKLFF. CDR3 in DNA: TGCAGTCCATCAACTAATGAAAAACTGTTTTTT.

The chain links TRBV7-6 to TRBJ1-1; maybe TRBD1 (6 bases). This CDR3 is built from 13 residues. The germline CDR1 and CDR2 sequences are SGHVS and FNYEAQ. The germline V and J ends were trimmed by 4 bases and 0 bases, with 6 bases remaining between them. The CDR3 sequence: CASSWTVNTEAFF. CDR3 nucleotides: TGTGCCAGCAGCTGGACAGTGAACACTGAAGCTTTCTTT.

This clone was seen a handful of times. The gene calls are TRBV5-6 and TRBJ1-4; 7 nucleotides agree with TRBD1. The CDR3 has 15 amino acids. CDR1 and CDR2 (germline): SGHDT, YYEEEE. V lost 4 bases, J lost 7 bases, and 10 bases stayed unmatched. The CDR3 sequence is CASSPIGQGGEKLFF. CDR3 nucleotides: TGTGCCAGCAGCCCCATCGGCCAGGGGGGTGAAAAACTGTTTTTT.

This chain joins TRBV4-3 and TRBJ2-2, with TRBD2 as a possible D gene (5 bases). CDR1 LGHNA and CDR2 YSLEER come from the germline V gene. V shed 0 bases and J shed 4 bases, with 15 bases lying between them. CDR3 length equals 17 residues. The CDR3 here is CASSQDSTGVPTGELFF. In DNA, the CDR3 is TGCGCCAGCAGCCAAGATTCGACCGGGGTTCCCACCGGGGAGCTGTTTTTT.

This sequence joins TRBV18 and TRBJ2-3; TRBD2 agrees at 8 bases. Looked up from germline, CDR1 is KGHSH and CDR2 is LQKENI. V gave up 5 bases and J gave up 2 bases; unmatched junction bases: 9. The CDR3 covers 16 residues. This CDR3 reads CASSGSQAGVTDTQYF. CDR3 nucleotides: TGTGCCAGCTCAGGGAGCCAAGCGGGGGTCACAGATACGCAGTATTTT.

The rearrangement joins TRBV5-1 to TRBJ2-7; 7 nucleotides line up with TRBD1. Germline CDR1 and CDR2: SGHRS and YFSETQ. This CDR3 has 13 residues. After removal of 0 bases from V and 5 bases from J, the junction contained 2 bases not matched to a gene. The CDR3 loop is CASSLGQGNEQYF. In DNA, the CDR3 is TGCGCCAGCAGCTTGGGACAGGGAAACGAGCAGTACTTC.